This is a list of T cell receptor beta chains from one sample in a study of cytomegalovirus exposure and HLA in healthy donors. Profiling relied on immunoSEQ multiplex PCR, and the TCRdb table lists in-frame clones only, not all of them. This sample carries 100,000 to 150,000 clones, 60% to 80% of them seen once, and the ten largest clones take less than 4.5%. Input material: PBMCs. These receptors were obtained from a man younger than 40 in good health and CMV-seronegative. Both conserved end residues are part of each CDR3. The D gene is left open where the match is weak. Clone size is not always given. Where it is, it says once, few, many or a class for expanded clones.

cdr3_nt | cdr3_aa | v_call | clone_size | j_call | d_call
TGTGCCAGCAGCCCCATCCATGGCACAGATACGCAGTATTTT | CASSPIHGTDTQYF | TRBV7-8 | . | TRBJ2-3 | .
TGTGCCAGCAGCACGACAGGCACCTATAATTCACCCCTCCACTTT | CASSTTGTYNSPLHF | TRBV27 | . | TRBJ1-6 | .
TGTGCCAGCAGCCCAACGGGACAGGGGTATCTTGAAGCTTTCTTT | CASSPTGQGYLEAFF | TRBV7-9 | . | TRBJ1-1 | TRBD1
TGTGCCAGCAGCTTAGATCCCCGGGGGGGCGCAGATACGCAGTATTTT | CASSLDPRGGADTQYF | TRBV11-2 | once | TRBJ2-3 | TRBD2
TGTGCCAGCAGCTTATGGGCAGGGGGGAACACCGGGGAGCTGTTTTTT | CASSLWAGGNTGELFF | TRBV7-9 | . | TRBJ2-2 | TRBD1
TGTGCCAGCAGTTTCCCCAATCGGGACACAATTTACACAGATACGCAGTATTTT | CASSFPNRDTIYTDTQYF | TRBV28 | . | TRBJ2-3 | .
TGTGCCATCAGTTTCGGCGGGGGCACAGATACGCAGTATTTT | CAISFGGGTDTQYF | TRBV10-3 | . | TRBJ2-3 | .
TGCGCCAGCAGCCATGGACAGGGGTACGAGCAGTACTTC | CASSHGQGYEQYF | TRBV4-1 | few | TRBJ2-7 | TRBD1
TGTGCCTGTCAGACAGGGGGCGTCGGAAATCAGCCCCAGCATTTT | CACQTGGVGNQPQHF | TRBV30 | . | TRBJ1-5 | TRBD1
TGTGCCAGCAGCGTGGGCGGACTAGCGGGGCTGAATGAGCAGTTCTTC | CASSVGGLAGLNEQFF | TRBV9 | few | TRBJ2-1 | TRBD2
TGTGCCAGCAGTCCTCCCGACTACCCTGAGGGGACCCAGTACTTC | CASSPPDYPEGTQYF | TRBV27 | . | TRBJ2-5 | .
TGTGCCACCAAATCAAGGGGCCATTATAATTCACCCCTCCACTTT | CATKSRGHYNSPLHF | TRBV15 | . | TRBJ1-6 | .